This T cell receptor beta chain is drawn from a study of T cells after yellow fever vaccination. Findings and limits, study-wide: Subsequent booster samples again held most clones from primary vaccination (roughly 96% CD4, approximately 86% CD8). The bulk population could contribute abundant contaminating clonotypes to FACS-sorted repertoires.

This clonotype occurred a few times. Its antigen is undetermined. CDR3 length equals 13 residues. Germline CDR1 and CDR2: SGHTA and FQGNSA. Germline trimming cut 5 bases from V and 11 bases from J; bases unmatched to any gene: 5. The TCR cDNA carried a universal primer site and UMIs from 5'RACE template switching. TCRdb re-called the 5' RACE reads through MiXCR, storing one row per CDR3 protein. The sample yields under 250,000 distinct CDR3 sequences, approximately 3% seen once. This sequence originates from a man aged 18 to 30 who received the YFV17D yellow fever vaccine. Sequenced material: CD4+ T cells sorted from PBMCs, taken 10 days after the yellow fever booster vaccination. The chain is built from TRBV7-2 and TRBJ1-6, with 8 bases that match TRBD1. The DNA of the CDR3 is TGTGCCAGCAGCATATCAGGGGGCGCACCCCTCCACTTT. This encodes CASSISGGAPLHF.